Listed here is a single TCR beta chain. The CDR3 is 12 amino acids. Trimming left V 5 bases short and J 10 bases short, with 14 bases between. It was with a sample-barcoded 5' primer and a J-beta primer mix that a second PCR of roughly 7 to 12 cycles was run. TCRdb itself ran the 5' RACE reads through MiXCR, one entry per CDR3 protein. The sample contains about 750,000 distinct CDR3 sequences, roughly 50% of which appear only once. This entry comes from a study of blood T cells in healthy people across ages. This receptor was identified in a man at least 80 years old in good health. The chain joins TRBV12-3 or TRBV12-4 to TRBJ1-1; D is uncertain. Sequencing used blood. In nucleotides, the CDR3 is TGTGCCAGCAGTGAACTTGTAAGTGGAGCTTTCTTT. This gives the protein CASSELVSGAFF.